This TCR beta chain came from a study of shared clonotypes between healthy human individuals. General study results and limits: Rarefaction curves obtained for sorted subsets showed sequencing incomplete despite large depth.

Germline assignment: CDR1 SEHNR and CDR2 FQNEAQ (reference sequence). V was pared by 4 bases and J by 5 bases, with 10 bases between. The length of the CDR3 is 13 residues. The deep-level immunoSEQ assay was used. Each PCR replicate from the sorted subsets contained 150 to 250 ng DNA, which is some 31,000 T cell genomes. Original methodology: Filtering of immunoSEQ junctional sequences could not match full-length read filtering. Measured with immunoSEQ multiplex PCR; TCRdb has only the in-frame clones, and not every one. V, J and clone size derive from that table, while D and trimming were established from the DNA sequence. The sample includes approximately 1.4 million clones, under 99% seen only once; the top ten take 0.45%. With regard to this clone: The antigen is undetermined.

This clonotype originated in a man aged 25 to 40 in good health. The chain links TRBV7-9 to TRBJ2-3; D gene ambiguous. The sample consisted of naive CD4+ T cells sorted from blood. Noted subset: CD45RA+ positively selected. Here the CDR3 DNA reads TGTGCCAGCAGCTCAGTGGGCGGAGATACGCAGTATTTT. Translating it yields CASSSVGGDTQYF.